This T cell receptor beta chain was obtained from a study of blood T cell repertoires in COVID-19. Libraries were prepared by immunoSEQ multiplex PCR; TCRdb keeps only in-frame clonotypes and omits some of them. The sample carries approximately 30,000 clones, 89% recorded once. The CDR3 extends over 19 amino acids. Germline CDR1 is SGHRS and CDR2 is YFSETQ. Trimming at V came to 1 base and at J to 2 bases, leaving 13 bases not matched to a gene. V usage is TRBV5-1 and J usage is TRBJ2-2; 8 nucleotides match TRBD2. Input material: peripheral blood. The source is a woman in her forties with active or convalescent COVID-19. DNA for the CDR3: TGCGCCAGCAGCTTGTCCCGAGGGATCAGCGGGGGAAACACCGGGGAGCTGTTTTTT. Residues: CASSLSRGISGGNTGELFF. Combining the CDR3 with reference TRBV5-1 and TRBJ2-2 gives the whole variable domain KAGVTQTPRYLIKTRGQQVTLSCSPISGHRSVSWYQQTPGQGLQFLFEYFSETQRNKGNFPGRFSGRQFSNSRSEMNVSTLELGDSALYLCASSLSRGISGGNTGELFFGEGSRLTVL.